The source of this T cell receptor beta chain is a study of blood T cell repertoires in COVID-19. On the study more broadly: Samples taken during acute and convalescent COVID-19 were collected in the United States, Italy and Spain.

Data came from immunoSEQ multiplex PCR; TCRdb stores just in-frame clones and leaves some out. The table has a few hundred thousand clones, roughly 89% seen once; the top ten hold under 7%. Living in roughly 23 US areas, the participants were between about 18 and 95 years of age. Cohort allocation depended upon clinical history that participants reported. The CDR3 is 14 residues long. V was clipped by 7 bases and J by 5 bases; unmatched bases: 7. CDR1 SEHNR and CDR2 FQNEAQ come from the germline V gene (reference sequence). The sample taken for sequencing was PBMCs or T cells enriched from blood (not recorded which). This sequence originates from a middle-aged woman who had recovered from COVID-19. The genes are TRBV7-9 and TRBJ2-5; 10 positions match TRBD1. CDR3 bases: TGTGCCAGCAACCGACAGGGGGCAGGGGAGACCCAGTACTTC. This sequence encodes CASNRQGAGETQYF.